These 7 T cell receptor beta chains were all obtained from the same sample, sequenced in a study of cytomegalovirus exposure and HLA in healthy donors. The data were produced by immunoSEQ multiplex PCR, yet TCRdb's version contains in-frame clones alone and is incomplete. The repertoire holds 140,000 to 150,000 clones, with around 90% as singletons. Sequencing was performed on PBMCs. The origin of the receptors is a man aged 18 to 29 in good health and CMV-seropositive.

The CDR3 nucleotides read TGTGCCAGCAGTTTTTCCGGGTTCCGGGACAGTAACACCGGGGAGCTGTTTTTT. The encoded protein is CASSFSGFRDSNTGELFF. The J gene is TRBJ2-2, the V gene TRBV28, with 7 bases matching TRBD1. The germline CDR1 and CDR2 sequences are MDHEN and SYDVKM. Trimming removed 3 bases from V and 2 bases from J; junction bases left unmatched: 12. The CDR3 runs to 18 residues.

The V gene is TRBV7-6, the J gene TRBJ1-4; a weak D match, TRBD1 (5 bases). V shed 4 bases and J shed 2 bases, with 11 bases lying between them. This CDR3 is built from 15 residues. CDR1 is SGHVS, CDR2 FNYEAQ, per germline. This CDR3 is CASSSIRATNEKLFF. In DNA, the CDR3 is TGTGCCAGCAGCTCGATCAGGGCCACTAATGAAAAACTGTTTTTT.

V usage is TRBV5-1 and J usage is TRBJ1-2; TRBD1 matches at 12 bases. The CDR3 runs to 18 residues. The ends lost 1 base at V and 5 bases at J; junction bases unmatched: 12. The V gene's germline CDR1 is SGHRS and CDR2 YFSETQ. CDR3 residues: CASSLTTGTGGALYGYTF. The DNA for the CDR3 is TGCGCCAGCAGCTTGACAACCGGGACAGGGGGCGCGTTGTATGGCTACACCTTC.

The V and J genes are TRBV7-9 and TRBJ1-4; no reliable D call. V lost 2 bases, J lost 11 bases, and 12 bases lay in between. The germline CDR1 and CDR2 sequences are SEHNR and FQNEAQ (reference sequence). CDR3 size: 13 residues. CDR3 DNA sequence: TGTGCCAGCAGCTTATCCACTACCGGGAAACTGTTTTTT. It is translated as CASSLSTTGKLFF.

The J gene is TRBJ2-2, the V gene TRBV6-1; TRBD1 matches at 10 bases. V was pared by 11 bases and J by 3 bases, with 9 bases of the junction left unmatched. The CDR3 is 15 residues long. Looked up from germline, CDR1 is MNHNS and CDR2 is SASEGT. The CDR3 protein is CAGQRDRGYTGELFF. CDR3 nucleotide sequence: TGTGCCGGGCAACGGGACAGGGGATACACCGGGGAGCTGTTTTTT.

The gene calls are TRBV29-1 and TRBJ2-2, with TRBD1 identical over 11 bases. The CDR3 extends over 16 amino acids. The germline gives CDR1 SQVTM, CDR2 ANQGSEA. V trimming: 6 bases; J trimming: 3 bases; junction bases outside the gene matches: 9. The CDR3 sequence is CSVKLGQGGYTGELFF. CDR3 nucleotide sequence: TGCAGCGTGAAATTGGGACAGGGGGGCTACACCGGGGAGCTGTTTTTT.

The chain carries TRBV6-1 and TRBJ2-1, with D possibly matching TRBD2 (5 bases). Trimming removed 5 bases at V and 6 bases at J, with 17 bases between. The germline gives CDR1 MNHNS, CDR2 SASEGT. This CDR3 has 15 residues. The CDR3 region has the DNA TGTGCCAGCAGTCCATACCCGGGGAAACGCAATGAGCAGTTCTTC. This gives the protein CASSPYPGKRNEQFF.